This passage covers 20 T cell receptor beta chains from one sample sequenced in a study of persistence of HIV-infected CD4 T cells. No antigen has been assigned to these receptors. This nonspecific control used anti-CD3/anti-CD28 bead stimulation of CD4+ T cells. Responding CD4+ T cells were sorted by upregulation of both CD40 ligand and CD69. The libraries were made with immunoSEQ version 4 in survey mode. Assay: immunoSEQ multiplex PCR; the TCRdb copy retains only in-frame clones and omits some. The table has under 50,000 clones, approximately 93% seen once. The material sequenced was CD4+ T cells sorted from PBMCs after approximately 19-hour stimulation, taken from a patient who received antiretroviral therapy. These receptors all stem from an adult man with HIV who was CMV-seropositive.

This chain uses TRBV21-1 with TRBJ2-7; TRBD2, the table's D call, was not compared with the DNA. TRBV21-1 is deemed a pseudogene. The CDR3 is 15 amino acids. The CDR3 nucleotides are TGTGCCAGCAGCATTGGGACTAGGGCTTCCTACGAGCAGTACTTC. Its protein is CASSIGTRASYEQYF.

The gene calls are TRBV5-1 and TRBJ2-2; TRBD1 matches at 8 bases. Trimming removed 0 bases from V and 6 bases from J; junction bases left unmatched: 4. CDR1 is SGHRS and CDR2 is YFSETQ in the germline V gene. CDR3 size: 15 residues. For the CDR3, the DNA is TGCGCCAGCAGCTTGGATCAGGGGGCGGCCGGGGAGCTGTTTTTT. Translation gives CASSLDQGAAGELFF. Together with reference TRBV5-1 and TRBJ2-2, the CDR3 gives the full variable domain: KAGVTQTPRYLIKTRGQQVTLSCSPISGHRSVSWYQQTPGQGLQFLFEYFSETQRNKGNFPGRFSGRQFSNSRSEMNVSTLELGDSALYLCASSLDQGAAGELFFGEGSRLTVL.

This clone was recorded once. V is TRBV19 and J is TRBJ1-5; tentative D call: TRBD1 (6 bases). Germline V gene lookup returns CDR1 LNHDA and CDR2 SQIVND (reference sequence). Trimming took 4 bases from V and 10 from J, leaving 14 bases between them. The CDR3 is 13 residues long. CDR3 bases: TGTGCCAGTAGTAACAGGGCCGATCGACCCCAGCATTTT. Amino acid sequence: CASSNRADRPQHF.

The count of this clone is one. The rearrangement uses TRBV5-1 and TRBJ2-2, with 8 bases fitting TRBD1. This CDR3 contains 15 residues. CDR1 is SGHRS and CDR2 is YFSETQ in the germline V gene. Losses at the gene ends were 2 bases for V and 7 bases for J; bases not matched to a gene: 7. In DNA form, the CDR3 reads TGCGCCAGCAGCTTCCGGGACAGGCCCGGCGGGGAGCTGTTTTTT. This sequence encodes CASSFRDRPGGELFF.

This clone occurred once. As DNA, the CDR3 is TGCGCCAGCAGCTTAGGACTCCCCTCTGGAAACACCATATATTTT. It yields the protein CASSLGLPSGNTIYF. The chain links TRBV5-1 to TRBJ1-3; D ambiguous. This CDR3 contains 15 residues. CDR1 is SGHRS and CDR2 is YFSETQ in the germline V gene. V dropped 2 bases and J dropped 0 bases, with 9 bases sitting between them.

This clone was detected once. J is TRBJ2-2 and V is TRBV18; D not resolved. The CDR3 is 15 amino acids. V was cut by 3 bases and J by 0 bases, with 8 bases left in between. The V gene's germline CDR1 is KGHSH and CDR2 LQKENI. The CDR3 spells CASSPARSNTGELFF. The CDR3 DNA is TGTGCCAGCTCACCTGCTAGGTCGAACACCGGGGAGCTGTTTTTT.

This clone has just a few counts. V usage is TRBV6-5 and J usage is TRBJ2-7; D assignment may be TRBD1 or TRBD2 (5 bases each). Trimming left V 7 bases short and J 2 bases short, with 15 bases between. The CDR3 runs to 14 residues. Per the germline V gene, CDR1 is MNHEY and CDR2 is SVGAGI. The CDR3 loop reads CASTGTAAAYEQYF. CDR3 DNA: TGTGCCAGCACCGGGACCGCAGCCGCCTACGAGCAGTACTTC.

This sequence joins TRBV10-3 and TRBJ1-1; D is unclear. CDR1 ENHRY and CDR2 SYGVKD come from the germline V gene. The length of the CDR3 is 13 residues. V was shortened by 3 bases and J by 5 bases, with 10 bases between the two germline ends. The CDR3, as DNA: TGTGCCATCAGTGACTTAACGGTGACTGAAGCTTTCTTT. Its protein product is CAISDLTVTEAFF.

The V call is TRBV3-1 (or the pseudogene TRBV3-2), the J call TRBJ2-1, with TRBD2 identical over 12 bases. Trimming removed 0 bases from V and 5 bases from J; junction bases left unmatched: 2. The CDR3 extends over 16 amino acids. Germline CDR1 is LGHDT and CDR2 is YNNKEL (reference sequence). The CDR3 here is CASSQDGLAGNNEQFF. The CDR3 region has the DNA TGTGCCAGCAGCCAAGATGGACTAGCGGGGAACAATGAGCAGTTCTTC.

The DNA of the CDR3 is TGCAGCGTTGAAATCTCAGGGTTAATCCACGAGCAGTACTTC. It codes for CSVEISGLIHEQYF. V usage is TRBV29-1 and J usage is TRBJ2-7, with D tentatively TRBD1 (5 bases). This CDR3 contains 14 residues. Germline V gives CDR1 SQVTM, CDR2 ANQGSEA. Trimming took 2 bases from V and 5 from J, leaving 16 bases between them.

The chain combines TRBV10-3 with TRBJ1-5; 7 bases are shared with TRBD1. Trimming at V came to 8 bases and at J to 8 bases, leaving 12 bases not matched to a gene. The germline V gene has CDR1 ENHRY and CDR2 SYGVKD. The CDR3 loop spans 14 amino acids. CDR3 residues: CAIQDRILGEPQHF. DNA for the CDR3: TGTGCCATCCAGGACAGGATTCTGGGAGAGCCCCAGCATTTT.

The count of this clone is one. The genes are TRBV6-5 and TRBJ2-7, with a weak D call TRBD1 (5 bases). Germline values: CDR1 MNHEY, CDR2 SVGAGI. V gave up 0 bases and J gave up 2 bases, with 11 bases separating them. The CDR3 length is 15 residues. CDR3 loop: CASSYSVQGTYEQYF. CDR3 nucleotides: TGTGCCAGCAGTTACTCGGTTCAGGGCACCTACGAGCAGTACTTC.

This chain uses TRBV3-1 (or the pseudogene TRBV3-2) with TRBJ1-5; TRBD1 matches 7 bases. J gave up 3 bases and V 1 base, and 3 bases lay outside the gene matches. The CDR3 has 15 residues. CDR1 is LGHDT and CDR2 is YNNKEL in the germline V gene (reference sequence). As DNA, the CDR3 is TGTGCCAGCAGCCAAGGGGGACAGCTCAATCAGCCCCAGCATTTT. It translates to CASSQGGQLNQPQHF.

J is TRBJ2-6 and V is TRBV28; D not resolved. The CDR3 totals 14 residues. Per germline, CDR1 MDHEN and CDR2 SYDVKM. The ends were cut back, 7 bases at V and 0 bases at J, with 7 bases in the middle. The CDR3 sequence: CASKGSSGANVLTF. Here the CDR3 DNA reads TGTGCCAGCAAGGGCAGCTCTGGGGCCAACGTCCTGACTTTC.

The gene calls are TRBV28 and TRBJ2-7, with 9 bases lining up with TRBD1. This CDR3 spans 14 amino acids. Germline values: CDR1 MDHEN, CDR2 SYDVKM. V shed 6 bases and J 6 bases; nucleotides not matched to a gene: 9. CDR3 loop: CASRPTGGFSEQYF. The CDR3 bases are TGTGCCAGCAGGCCGACAGGGGGATTCTCCGAGCAGTACTTC.

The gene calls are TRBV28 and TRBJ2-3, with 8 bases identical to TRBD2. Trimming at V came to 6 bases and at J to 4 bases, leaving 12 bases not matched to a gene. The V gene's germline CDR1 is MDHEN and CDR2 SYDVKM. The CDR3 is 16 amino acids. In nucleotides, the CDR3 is TGTGCCAGCAGCCCCTCTTCGGCGGGGGGACCAGATACGCAGTATTTT. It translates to CASSPSSAGGPDTQYF.

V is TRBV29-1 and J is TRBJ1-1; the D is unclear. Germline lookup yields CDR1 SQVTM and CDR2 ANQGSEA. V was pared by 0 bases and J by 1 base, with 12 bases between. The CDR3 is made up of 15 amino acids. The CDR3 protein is CSVEDPQQKNTEAFF. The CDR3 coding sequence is TGCAGCGTTGAAGACCCACAGCAAAAGAACACTGAAGCTTTCTTT.

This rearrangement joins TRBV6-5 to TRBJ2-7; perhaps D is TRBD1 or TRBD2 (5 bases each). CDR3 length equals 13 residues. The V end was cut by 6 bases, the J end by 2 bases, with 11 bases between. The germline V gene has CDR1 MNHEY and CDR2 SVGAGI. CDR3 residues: CASSLVGPYEQYF. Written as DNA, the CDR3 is TGTGCCAGCAGCCTTGTGGGACCCTACGAGCAGTACTTC.

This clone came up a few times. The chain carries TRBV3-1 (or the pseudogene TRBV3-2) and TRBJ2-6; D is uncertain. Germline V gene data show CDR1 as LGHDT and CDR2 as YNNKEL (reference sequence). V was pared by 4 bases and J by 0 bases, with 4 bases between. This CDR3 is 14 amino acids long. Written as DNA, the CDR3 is TGTGCCAGCAGCCTAAGCTCTGGGGCCAACGTCCTGACTTTC. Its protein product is CASSLSSGANVLTF.

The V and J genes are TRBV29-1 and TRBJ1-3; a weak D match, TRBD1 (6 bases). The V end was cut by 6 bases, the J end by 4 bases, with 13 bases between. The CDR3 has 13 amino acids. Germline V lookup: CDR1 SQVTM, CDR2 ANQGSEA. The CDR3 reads CSVLTGLGNTIYF. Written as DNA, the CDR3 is TGCAGCGTCCTAACAGGGTTGGGAAACACCATATATTTT. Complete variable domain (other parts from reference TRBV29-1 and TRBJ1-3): SAVISQKPSRDICQRGTSLTIQCQVDSQVTMMFWYRQQPGQSLTLIATANQGSEATYESGFVIDKFPISRPNLTFSTLTVSNMSPEDSSIYLCSVLTGLGNTIYFGEGSWLTVV.